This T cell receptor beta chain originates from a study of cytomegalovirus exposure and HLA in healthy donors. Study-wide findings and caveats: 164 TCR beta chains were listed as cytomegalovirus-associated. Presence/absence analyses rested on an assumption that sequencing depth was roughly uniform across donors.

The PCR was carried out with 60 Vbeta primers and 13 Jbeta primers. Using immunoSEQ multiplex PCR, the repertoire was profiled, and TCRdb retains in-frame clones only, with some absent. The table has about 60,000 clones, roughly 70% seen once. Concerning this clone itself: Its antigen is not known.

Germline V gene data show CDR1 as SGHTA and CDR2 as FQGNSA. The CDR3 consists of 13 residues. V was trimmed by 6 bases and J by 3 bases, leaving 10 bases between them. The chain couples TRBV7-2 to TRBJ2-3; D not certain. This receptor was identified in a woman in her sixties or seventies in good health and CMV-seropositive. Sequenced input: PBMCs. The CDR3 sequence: CASRSRMTDTQYF. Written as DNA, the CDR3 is TGTGCCAGCAGGTCTCGTATGACAGATACGCAGTATTTT.